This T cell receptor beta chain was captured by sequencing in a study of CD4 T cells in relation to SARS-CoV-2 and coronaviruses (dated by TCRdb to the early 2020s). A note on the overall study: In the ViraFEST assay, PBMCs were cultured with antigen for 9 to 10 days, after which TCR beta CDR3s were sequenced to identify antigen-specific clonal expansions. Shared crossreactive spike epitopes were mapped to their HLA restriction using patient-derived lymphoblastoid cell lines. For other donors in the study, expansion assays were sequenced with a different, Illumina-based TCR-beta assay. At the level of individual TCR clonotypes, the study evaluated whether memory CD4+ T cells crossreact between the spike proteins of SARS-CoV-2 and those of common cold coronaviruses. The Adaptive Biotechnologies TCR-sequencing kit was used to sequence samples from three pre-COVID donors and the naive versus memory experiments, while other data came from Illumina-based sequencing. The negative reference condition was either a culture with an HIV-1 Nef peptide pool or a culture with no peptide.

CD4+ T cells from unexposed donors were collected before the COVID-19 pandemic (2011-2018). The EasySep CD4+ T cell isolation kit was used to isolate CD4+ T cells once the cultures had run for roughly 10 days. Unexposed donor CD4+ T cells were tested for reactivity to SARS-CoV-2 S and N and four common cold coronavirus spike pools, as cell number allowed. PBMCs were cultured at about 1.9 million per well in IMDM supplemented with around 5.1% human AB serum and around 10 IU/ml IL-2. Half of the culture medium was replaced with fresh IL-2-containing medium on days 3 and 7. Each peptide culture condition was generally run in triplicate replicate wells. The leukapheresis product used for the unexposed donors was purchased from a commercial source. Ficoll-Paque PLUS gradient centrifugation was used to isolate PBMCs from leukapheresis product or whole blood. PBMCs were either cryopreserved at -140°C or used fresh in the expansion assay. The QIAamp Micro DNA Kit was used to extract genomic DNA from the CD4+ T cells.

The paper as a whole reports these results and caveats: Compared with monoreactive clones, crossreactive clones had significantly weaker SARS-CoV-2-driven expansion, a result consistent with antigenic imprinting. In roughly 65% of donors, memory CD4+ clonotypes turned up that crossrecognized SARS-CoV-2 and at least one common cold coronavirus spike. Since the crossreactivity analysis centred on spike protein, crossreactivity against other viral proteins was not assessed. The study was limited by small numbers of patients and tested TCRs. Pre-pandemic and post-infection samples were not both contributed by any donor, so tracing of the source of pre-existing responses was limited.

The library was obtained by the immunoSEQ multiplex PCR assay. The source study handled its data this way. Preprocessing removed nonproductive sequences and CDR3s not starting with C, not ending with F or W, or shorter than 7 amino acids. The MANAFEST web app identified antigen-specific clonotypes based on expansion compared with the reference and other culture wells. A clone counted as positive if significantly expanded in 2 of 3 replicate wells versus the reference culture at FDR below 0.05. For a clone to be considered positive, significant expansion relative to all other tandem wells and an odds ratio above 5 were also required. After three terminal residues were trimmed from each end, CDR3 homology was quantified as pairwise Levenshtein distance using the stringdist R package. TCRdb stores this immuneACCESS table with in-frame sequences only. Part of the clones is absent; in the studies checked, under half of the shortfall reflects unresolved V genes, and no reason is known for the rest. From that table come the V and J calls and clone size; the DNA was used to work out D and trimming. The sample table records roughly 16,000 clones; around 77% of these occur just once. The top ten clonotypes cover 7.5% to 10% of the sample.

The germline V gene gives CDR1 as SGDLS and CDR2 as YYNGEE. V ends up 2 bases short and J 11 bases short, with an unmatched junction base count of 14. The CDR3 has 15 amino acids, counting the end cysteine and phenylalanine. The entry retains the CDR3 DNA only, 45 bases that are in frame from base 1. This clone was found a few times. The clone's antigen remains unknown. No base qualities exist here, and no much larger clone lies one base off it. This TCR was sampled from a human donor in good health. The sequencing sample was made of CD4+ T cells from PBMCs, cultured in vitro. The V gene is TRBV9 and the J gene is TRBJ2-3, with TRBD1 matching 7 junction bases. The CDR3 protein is CASSVEGTVARGQYF. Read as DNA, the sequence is TGTGCCAGCAGCGTGGAAGGGACAGTAGCCCGGGGGCAGTATTTT.